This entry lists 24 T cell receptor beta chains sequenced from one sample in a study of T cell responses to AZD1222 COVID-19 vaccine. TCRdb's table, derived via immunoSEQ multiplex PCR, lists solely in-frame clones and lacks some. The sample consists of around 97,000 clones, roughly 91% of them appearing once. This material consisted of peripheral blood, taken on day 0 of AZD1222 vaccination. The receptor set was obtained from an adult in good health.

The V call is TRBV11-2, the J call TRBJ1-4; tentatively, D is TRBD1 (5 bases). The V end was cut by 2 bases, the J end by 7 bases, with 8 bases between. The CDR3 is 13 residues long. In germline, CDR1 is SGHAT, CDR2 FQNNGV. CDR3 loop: CASSLTGGEKLFF. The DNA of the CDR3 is TGTGCCAGCAGCTTAACGGGGGGTGAAAAACTGTTTTTT.

This CDR3 is CAWSGNSNSNQPQHF. DNA for the CDR3: TGTGCCTGGAGTGGAAACAGCAATAGCAATCAGCCCCAGCATTTT. The chain combines TRBV30 with TRBJ1-5; D gene ambiguous. This CDR3 comprises 15 residues. Trimming took off 1 base at V and 0 bases at J, with 10 bases between the two ends. Germline CDR1 reads GTSNPN; CDR2 reads SVGIG (reference sequence).

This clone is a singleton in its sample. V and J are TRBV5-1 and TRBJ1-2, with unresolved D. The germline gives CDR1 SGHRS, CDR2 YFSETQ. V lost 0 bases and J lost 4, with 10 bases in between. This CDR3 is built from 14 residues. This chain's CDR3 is CASSLGLLGYGYTF. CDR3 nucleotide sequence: TGCGCCAGCAGCTTGGGGCTACTGGGCTATGGCTACACCTTC.

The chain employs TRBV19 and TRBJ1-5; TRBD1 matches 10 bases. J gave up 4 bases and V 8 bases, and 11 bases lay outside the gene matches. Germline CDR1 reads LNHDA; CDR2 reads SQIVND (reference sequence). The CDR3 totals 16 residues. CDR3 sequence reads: CASQPGDRGNNQPQHF. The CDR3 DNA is TGTGCCAGTCAACCTGGGGACAGGGGTAATAATCAGCCCCAGCATTTT.

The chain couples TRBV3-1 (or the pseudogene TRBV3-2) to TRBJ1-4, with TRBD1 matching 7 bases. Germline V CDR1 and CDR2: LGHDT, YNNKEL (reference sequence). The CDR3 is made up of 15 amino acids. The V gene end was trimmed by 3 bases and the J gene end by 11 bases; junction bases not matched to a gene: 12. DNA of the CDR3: TGTGCCAGCAGCCAGGAGACAGGGTCGGAGGGGAAACTGTTTTTT. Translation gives CASSQETGSEGKLFF.

Written as DNA, the CDR3 is TGTGCCAGCAGTCAGCGACAGGGTAGCAATCAGCCCCAGCATTTT. It translates to CASSQRQGSNQPQHF. V is TRBV6-5 and J is TRBJ1-5; 7 bases line up with TRBD1. Germline lookup yields CDR1 MNHEY and CDR2 SVGAGI. V gave up 5 bases and J gave up 0 bases; unmatched junction bases: 4. The CDR3 totals 15 residues.

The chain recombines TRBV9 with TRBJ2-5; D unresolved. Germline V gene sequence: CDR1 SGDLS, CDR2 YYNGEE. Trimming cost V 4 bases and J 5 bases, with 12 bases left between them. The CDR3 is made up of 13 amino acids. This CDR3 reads CASSLTGRETQYF. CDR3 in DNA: TGTGCCAGCAGCCTCACCGGACGTGAGACCCAGTACTTC.

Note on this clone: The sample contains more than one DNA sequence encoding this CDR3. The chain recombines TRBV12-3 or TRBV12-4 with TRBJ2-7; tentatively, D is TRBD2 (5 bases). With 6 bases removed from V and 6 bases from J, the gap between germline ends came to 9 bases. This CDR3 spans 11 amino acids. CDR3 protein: CASSRGGEQYF. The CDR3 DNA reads TGTGCCAGCAGCCGGGGTGGCGAGCAGTACTTC.

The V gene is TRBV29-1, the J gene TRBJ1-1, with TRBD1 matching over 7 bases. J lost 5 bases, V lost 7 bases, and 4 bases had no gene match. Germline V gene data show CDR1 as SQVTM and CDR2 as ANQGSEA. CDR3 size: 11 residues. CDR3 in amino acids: CSANRGTEAFF. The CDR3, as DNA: TGCAGCGCTAACAGGGGTACTGAAGCTTTCTTT.

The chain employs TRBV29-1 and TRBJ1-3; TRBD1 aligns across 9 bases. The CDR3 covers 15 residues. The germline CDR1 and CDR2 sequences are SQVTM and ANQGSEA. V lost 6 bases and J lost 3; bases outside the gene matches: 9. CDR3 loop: CSVSTGGRGGNTIYF. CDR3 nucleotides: TGCAGCGTCAGTACAGGGGGCAGAGGTGGAAACACCATATATTTT. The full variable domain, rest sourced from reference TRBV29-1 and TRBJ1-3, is SAVISQKPSRDICQRGTSLTIQCQVDSQVTMMFWYRQQPGQSLTLIATANQGSEATYESGFVIDKFPISRPNLTFSTLTVSNMSPEDSSIYLCSVSTGGRGGNTIYFGEGSWLTVV.

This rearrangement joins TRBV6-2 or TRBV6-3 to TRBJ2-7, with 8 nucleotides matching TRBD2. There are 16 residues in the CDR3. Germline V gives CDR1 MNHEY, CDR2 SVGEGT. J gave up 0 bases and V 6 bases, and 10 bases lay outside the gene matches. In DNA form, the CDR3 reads TGTGCCAGCAGCCGCTTGACTAGCGCCAACTCCTACGAGCAGTACTTC. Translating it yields CASSRLTSANSYEQYF.

DNA for the CDR3: TGTGCCAGCAGTTACTGGGCCTCTGGAAACACCATATATTTT. Residues: CASSYWASGNTIYF. The rearrangement links TRBV6-5 to TRBJ1-3; D is unresolved. This CDR3 is built from 14 residues. V was trimmed by 1 base and J by 0 bases, leaving 4 bases between them. Germline V CDR1 and CDR2: MNHEY, SVGAGI.

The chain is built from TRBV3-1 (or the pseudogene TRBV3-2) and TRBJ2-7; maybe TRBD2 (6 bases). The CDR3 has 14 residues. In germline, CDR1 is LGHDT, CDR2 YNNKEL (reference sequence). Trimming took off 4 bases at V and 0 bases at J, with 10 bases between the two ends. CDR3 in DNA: TGTGCCAGCAGCCTTTCGGAGGGCTCCTACGAGCAGTACTTC. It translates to CASSLSEGSYEQYF.

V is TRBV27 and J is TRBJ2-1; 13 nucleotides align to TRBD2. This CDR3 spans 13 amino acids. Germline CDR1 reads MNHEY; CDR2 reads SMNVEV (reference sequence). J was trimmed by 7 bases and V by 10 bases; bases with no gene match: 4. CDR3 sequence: CATTLAGGNEQFF. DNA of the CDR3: TGTGCCACAACACTAGCGGGAGGGAATGAGCAGTTCTTC.

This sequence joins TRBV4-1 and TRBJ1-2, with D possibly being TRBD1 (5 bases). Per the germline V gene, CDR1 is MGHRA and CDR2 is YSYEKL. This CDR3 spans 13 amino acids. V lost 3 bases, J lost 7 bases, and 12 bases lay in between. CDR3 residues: CASSHQPGFGYTF. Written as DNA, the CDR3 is TGCGCCAGCAGCCATCAGCCAGGGTTTGGCTACACCTTC.

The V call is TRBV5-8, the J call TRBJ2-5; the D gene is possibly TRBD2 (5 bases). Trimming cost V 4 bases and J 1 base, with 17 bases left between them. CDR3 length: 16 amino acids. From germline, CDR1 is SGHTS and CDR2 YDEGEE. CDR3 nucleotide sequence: TGTGCCAGCAGCGGCTGGTCTAGCAGATCCCAAGAGACCCAGTACTTC. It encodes CASSGWSSRSQETQYF.

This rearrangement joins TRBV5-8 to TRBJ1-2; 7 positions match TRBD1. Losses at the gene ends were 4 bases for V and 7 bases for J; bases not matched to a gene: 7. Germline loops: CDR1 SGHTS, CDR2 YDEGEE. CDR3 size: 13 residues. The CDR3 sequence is CASSPQGSLGYTF. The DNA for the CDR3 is TGTGCCAGCAGCCCACAGGGGTCCCTTGGCTACACCTTC.

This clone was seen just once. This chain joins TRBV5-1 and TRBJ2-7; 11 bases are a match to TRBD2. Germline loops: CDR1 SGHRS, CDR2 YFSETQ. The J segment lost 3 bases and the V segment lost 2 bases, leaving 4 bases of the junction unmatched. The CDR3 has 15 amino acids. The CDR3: CASSLGTSGIYEQYF. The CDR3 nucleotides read TGCGCCAGCAGCTTAGGGACTAGCGGTATCTACGAGCAGTACTTC.

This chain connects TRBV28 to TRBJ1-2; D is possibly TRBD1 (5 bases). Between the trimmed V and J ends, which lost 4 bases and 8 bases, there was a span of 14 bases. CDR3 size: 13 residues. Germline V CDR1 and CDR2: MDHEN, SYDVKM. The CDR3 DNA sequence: TGTGCCAGCAGTTCTTCCGGGACCCCGGGCTACACCTTC. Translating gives CASSSSGTPGYTF.

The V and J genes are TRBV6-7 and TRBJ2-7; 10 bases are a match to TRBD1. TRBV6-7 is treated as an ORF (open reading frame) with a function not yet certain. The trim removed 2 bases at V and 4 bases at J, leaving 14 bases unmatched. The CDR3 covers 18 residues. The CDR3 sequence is CASSYPLGTGERKYEQYF. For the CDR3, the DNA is TGTGCCAGCAGTTACCCTCTCGGGACAGGGGAGAGAAAGTACGAGCAGTACTTC.

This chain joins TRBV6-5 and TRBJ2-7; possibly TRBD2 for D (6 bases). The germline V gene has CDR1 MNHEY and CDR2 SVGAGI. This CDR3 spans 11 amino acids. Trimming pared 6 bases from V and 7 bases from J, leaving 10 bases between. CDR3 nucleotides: TGTGCCAGCAGAATCCTAGCGGAGCAGTACTTC. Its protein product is CASRILAEQYF.

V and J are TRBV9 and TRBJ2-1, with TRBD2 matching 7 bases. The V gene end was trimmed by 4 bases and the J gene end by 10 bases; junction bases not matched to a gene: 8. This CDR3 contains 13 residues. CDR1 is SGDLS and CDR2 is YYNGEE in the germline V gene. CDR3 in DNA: TGTGCCAGCAGCCCCCGGTTGGGGGGGGAGCAGTTCTTC. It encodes CASSPRLGGEQFF. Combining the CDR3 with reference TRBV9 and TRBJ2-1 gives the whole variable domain DSGVTQTPKHLITATGQRVTLRCSPRSGDLSVYWYQQSLDQGLQFLIQYYNGEERAKGNILERFSAQQFPDLHSELNLSSLELGDSALYFCASSPRLGGEQFFGPGTRLTVL.

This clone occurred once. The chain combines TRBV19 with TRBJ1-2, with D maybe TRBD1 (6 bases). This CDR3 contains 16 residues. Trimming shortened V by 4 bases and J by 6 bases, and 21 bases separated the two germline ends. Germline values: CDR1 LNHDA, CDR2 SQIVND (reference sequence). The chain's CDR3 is CASSKVYRDGRNGYTF. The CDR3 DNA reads TGTGCCAGTAGTAAGGTGTACAGGGATGGTAGAAATGGCTACACCTTC.

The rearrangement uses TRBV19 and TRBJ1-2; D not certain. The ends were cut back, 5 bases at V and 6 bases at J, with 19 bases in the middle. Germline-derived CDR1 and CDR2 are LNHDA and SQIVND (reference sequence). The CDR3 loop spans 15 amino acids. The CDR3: CASSPRRLRGDGYTF. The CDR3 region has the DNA TGTGCCAGTAGTCCCCGACGCCTCCGAGGAGATGGCTACACCTTC.